These 4 T cell receptor beta chains were all obtained from the same sample, sequenced in a study of beta chain features in type 1 diabetes. General study points: Researchers report that Type 1 diabetes patients had moderately but significantly shorter TCRB CDR3s across all four CD4+ subsets.

The antigens these receptors bind are not known. Sequencing targeted expressed TCRB transcripts, as all isolated RNA had been reverse transcribed. Repertoires were generated with immunoSEQ multiplex PCR, while TCRdb's copy carries only in-frame clones and drops some. Of 250,000 to 350,000 clones listed, roughly an eighth are singletons. Sample: naive CD4+ T cells from blood. The origin of the receptors is a man aged 30 to 45 with type 1 diabetes.

The rearrangement links TRBV18 to TRBJ1-1, with 7 bases that match TRBD1. V shed 3 bases, J shed 4 bases, and the junction held 5 bases outside the gene matches. CDR3 length: 14 residues. Germline CDR1 is KGHSH and CDR2 is LQKENI. This CDR3 is CASSPQQGLTEAFF. DNA of the CDR3: TGTGCCAGCTCACCGCAACAGGGGCTCACTGAAGCTTTCTTT.

In this sample, this clone turned up a few times. The rearrangement joins TRBV28 to TRBJ2-3; TRBD2 matches at 13 bases. The length of the CDR3 is 14 residues. The junction had 0 bases not matched to a gene; V was cut back by 6 bases and J by 3 bases. Germline CDR1 and CDR2: MDHEN and SYDVKM. The CDR3 sequence is CASRTSGRTDTQYF. The CDR3 nucleotides are TGTGCCAGCAGGACTAGCGGGAGGACAGATACGCAGTATTTT.

This clone came up a few times. V is TRBV7-9 and J is TRBJ1-2, with 11 bases aligning to TRBD1. J gave up 4 bases and V 5 bases, and 9 bases lay outside the gene matches. From germline, CDR1 is SEHNR and CDR2 FQNEAQ (reference sequence). The CDR3 sequence is 16 residues long. The CDR3 spells CASSTPGGQGGYGYTF. As DNA, the CDR3 is TGTGCCAGCAGCACCCCTGGGGGACAGGGGGGCTATGGCTACACCTTC.

The table lists this clone with a few counts. This rearrangement joins TRBV5-1 to TRBJ2-5; tentative D call: TRBD2 (6 bases). The CDR3 has 16 residues. CDR1 and CDR2 from the germline V gene are SGHRS and YFSETQ. The ends were cut back, 6 bases at V and 4 bases at J, with 22 bases in the middle. CDR3 in amino acids: CASIRSGSVRAETQYF. Written as DNA, the CDR3 is TGCGCCAGCATTAGATCCGGGAGCGTTCGGGCAGAGACCCAGTACTTC.